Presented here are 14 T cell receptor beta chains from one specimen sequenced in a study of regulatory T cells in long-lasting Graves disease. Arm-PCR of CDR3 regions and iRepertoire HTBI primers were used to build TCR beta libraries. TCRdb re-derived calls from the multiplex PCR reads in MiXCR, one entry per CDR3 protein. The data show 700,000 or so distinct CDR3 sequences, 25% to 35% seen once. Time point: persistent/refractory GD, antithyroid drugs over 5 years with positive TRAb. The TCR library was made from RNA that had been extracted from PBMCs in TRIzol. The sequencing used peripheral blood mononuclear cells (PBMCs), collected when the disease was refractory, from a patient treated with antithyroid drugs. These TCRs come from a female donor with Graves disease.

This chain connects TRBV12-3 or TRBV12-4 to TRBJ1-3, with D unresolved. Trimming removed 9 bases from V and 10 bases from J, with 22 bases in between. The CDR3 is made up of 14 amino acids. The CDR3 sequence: CASQPGLNSGTIYF. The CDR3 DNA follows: TGTGCCAGTCAACCTGGTTTGAATTCGGGAACCATATATTTT.

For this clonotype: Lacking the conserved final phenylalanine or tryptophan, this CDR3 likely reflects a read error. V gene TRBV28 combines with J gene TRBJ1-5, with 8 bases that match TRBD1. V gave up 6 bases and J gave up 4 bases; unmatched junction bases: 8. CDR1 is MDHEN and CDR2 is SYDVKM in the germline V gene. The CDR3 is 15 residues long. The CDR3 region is CASRLRTGPNQPQHS. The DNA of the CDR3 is TGTGCCAGCAGATTGCGGACAGGGCCTAATCAGCCCCAGCATTCT.

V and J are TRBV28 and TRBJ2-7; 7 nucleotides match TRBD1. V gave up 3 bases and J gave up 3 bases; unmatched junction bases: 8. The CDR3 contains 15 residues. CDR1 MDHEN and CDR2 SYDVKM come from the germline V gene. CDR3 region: CASSFSTGNGYEQYF. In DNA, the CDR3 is TGTGCCAGCAGTTTCTCGACAGGGAATGGCTACGAGCAGTACTTC. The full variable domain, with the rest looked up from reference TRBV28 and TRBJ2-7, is DVKVTQSSRYLVKRTGEKVFLECVQDMDHENMFWYRQDPGLGLRLIYFSYDVKMKEKGDIPEGYSVSREKKERFSLILESASTNQTSMYLCASSFSTGNGYEQYFGPGTRLTVT.

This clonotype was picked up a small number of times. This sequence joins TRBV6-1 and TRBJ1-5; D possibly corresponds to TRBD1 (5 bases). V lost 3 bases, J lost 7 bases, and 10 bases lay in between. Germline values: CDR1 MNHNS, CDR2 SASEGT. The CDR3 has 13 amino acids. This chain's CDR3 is CASSDRARQPQHF. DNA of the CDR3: TGTGCCAGCAGTGACAGGGCCAGGCAGCCCCAGCATTTT.

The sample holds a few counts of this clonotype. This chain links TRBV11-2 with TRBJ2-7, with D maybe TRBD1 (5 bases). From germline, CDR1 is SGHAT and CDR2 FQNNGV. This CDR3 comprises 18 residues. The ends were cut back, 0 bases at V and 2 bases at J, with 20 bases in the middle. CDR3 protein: CASSLDHRSQGPPYEQYF. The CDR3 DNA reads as TGTGCCAGCAGCTTAGATCATAGGTCTCAGGGCCCCCCCTACGAGCAGTACTTC. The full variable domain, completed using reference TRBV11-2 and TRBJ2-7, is EAGVAQSPRYKIIEKRQSVAFWCNPISGHATLYWYQQILGQGPKLLIQFQNNGVVDDSQLPKDRFSAERLKGVDSTLKIQPAKLEDSAVYLCASSLDHRSQGPPYEQYFGPGTRLTVT.

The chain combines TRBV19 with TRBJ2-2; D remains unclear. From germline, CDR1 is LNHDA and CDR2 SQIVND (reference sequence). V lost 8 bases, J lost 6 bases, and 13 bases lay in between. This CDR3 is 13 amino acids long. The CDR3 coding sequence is TGTGCCAGTTCTCCGCACATGGCCGGGGAGCTGTTTTTT. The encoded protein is CASSPHMAGELFF. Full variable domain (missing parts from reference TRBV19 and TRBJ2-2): DGGITQSPKYLFRKEGQNVTLSCEQNLNHDAMYWYRQDPGQGLRLIYYSQIVNDFQKGDIAEGYSVSREKKESFPLTVTSAQKNPTAFYLCASSPHMAGELFFGEGSRLTVL.

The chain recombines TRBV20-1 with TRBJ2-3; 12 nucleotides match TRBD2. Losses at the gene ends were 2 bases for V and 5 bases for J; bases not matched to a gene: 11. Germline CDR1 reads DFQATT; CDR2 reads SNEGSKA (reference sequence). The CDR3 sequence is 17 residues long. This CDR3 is CSARPFTSGRSKDTQYF. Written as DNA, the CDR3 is TGCAGTGCTAGACCCTTCACTAGCGGGAGGAGTAAAGATACGCAGTATTTT.

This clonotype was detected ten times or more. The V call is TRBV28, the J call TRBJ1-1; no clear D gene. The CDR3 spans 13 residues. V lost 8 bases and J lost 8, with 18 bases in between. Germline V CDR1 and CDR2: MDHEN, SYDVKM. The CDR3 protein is CASQEGTRLEAFF. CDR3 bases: TGTGCCAGCCAAGAGGGCACGAGATTAGAAGCTTTCTTT.

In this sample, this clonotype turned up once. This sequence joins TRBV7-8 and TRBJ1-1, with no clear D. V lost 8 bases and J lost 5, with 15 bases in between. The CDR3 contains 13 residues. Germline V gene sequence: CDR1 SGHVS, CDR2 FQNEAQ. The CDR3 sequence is CASLRSYRTEAFF. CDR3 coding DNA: TGTGCCAGCCTCCGGAGCTATCGGACTGAAGCTTTCTTT.

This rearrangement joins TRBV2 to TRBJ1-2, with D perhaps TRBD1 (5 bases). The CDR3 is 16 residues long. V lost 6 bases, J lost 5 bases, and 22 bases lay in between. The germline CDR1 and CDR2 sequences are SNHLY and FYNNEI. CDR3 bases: TGTGCCAGCAGCCCATTCGGGACGGGCGATCCATATGGCTACACCTTC. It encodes CASSPFGTGDPYGYTF.

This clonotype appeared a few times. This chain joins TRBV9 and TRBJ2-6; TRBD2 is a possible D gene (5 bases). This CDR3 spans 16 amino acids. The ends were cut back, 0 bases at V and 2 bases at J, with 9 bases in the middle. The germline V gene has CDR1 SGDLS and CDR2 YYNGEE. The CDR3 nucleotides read TGTGCCAGCAGCGTAGCTAGGAGGACTGGGGCCAACGTCCTGACTTTC. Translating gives CASSVARRTGANVLTF. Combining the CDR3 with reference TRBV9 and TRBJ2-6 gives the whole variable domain DSGVTQTPKHLITATGQRVTLRCSPRSGDLSVYWYQQSLDQGLQFLIQYYNGEERAKGNILERFSAQQFPDLHSELNLSSLELGDSALYFCASSVARRTGANVLTFGAGSRLTVL.

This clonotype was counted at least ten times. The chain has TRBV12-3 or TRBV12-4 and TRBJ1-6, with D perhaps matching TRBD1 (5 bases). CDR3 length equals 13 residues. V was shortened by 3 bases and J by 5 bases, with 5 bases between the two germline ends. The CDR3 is CASSFRDNSPLHF. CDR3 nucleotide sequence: TGTGCCAGCAGTTTCAGGGATAATTCACCCCTCCACTTT.

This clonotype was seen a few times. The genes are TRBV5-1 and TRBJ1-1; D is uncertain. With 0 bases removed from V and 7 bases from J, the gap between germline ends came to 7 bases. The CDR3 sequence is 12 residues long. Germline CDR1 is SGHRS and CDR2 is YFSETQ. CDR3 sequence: CASSLDQLEAFF. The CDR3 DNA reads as TGCGCCAGCAGCTTGGACCAGCTTGAAGCTTTCTTT.

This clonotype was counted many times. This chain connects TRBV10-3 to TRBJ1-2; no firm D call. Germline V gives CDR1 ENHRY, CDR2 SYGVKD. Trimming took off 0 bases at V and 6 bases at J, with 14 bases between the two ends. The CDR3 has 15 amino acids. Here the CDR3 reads CAISESTSQRNGYTF. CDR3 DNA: TGTGCCATCAGTGAGTCGACTTCGCAGAGGAATGGCTACACCTTC.